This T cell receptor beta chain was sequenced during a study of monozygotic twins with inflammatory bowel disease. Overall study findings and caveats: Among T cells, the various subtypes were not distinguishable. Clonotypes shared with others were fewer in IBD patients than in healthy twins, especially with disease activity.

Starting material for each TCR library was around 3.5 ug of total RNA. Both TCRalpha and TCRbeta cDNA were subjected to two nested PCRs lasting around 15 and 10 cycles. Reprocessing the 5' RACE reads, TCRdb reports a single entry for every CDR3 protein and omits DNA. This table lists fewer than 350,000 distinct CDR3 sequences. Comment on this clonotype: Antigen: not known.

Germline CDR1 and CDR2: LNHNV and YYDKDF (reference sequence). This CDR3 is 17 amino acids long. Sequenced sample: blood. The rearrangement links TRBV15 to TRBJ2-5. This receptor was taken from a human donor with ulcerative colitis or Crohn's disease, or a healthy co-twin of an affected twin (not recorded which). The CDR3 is CATSRGGSRAGGETQYF. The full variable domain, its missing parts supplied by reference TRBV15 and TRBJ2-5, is DAMVIQNPRYQVTQFGKPVTLSCSQTLNHNVMYWYQQKSSQAPKLLFHYYDKDFNNEADTPDNFQSRRPNTSFCFLDIRSPGLGDTAMYLCATSRGGSRAGGETQYFGPGTRLLVL.